This TCR beta chain stems from a study of blood T cell repertoires in COVID-19. Study-level information: The samples span acute and convalescent COVID-19 from the United States, Italy and Spain. PBMCs, B-cell-depleted T cells, or T cells provided the cDNA or gDNA that made up the material.

Per the original methods: The authors estimated nucleated cell counts from reference gene primer amplification. Assay used: immunoSEQ multiplex PCR; TCRdb lists only in-frame clones, some missing. V and J calls plus clone size are reproduced from that table; the DNA served to infer D and trimming. The sample lists roughly 110,000 clones, roughly four fifths occurring once. This CDR3 spans 16 amino acids. Germline V gives CDR1 SGHTA, CDR2 FQGNSA. V lost 5 bases to trimming and J lost 4 bases; unmatched junction nucleotides: 10. This TCR was sampled from a human donor in a cohort sampled during active COVID-19. V is TRBV7-2 and J is TRBJ2-1; 8 nucleotides agree with TRBD2. Sequences were obtained from peripheral blood. CDR3 sequence reads: CASSIQAGVFYNEQFF. CDR3 DNA sequence: TGTGCCAGCAGCATACAAGCGGGAGTGTTTTACAATGAGCAGTTCTTC.